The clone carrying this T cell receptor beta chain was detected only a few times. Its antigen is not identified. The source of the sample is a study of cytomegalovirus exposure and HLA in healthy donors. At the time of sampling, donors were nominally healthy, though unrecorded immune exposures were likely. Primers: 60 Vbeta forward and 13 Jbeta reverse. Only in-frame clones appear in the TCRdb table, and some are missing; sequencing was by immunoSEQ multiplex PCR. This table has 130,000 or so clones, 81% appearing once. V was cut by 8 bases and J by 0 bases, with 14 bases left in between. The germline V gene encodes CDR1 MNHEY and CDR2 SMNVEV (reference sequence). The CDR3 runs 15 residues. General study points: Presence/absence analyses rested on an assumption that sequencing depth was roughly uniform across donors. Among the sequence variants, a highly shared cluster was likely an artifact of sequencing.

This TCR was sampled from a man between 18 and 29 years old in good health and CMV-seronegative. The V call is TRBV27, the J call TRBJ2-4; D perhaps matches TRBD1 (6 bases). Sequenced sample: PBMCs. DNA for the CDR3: TGTGCCAGCCAGCGGACAGCCCTAGCCAAAAACATTCAGTACTTC. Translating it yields CASQRTALAKNIQYF.